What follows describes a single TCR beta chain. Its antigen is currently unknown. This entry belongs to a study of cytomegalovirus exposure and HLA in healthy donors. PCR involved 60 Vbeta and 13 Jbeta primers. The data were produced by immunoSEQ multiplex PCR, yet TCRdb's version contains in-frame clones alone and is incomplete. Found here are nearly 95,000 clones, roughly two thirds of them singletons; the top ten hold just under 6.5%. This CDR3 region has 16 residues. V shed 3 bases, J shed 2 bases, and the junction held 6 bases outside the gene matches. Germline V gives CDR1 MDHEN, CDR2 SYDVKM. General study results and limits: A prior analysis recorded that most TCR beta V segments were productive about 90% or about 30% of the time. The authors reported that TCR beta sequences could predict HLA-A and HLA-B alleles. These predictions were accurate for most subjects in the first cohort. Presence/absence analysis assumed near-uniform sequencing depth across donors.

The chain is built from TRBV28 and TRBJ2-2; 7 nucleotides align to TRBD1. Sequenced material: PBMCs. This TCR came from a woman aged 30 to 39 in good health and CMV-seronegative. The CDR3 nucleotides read TGTGCCAGCAGTTTCCTACCAGGGGGTAACACCGGGGAGCTGTTTTTT. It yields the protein CASSFLPGGNTGELFF.